The rows below give T cell receptor beta chains drawn from one sample of a study of blood T cell repertoires in COVID-19. The data were produced by immunoSEQ multiplex PCR, yet TCRdb's version contains in-frame clones alone and is incomplete. The sample lists fewer than 500,000 clones; 87% were seen once. The sequenced sample was PBMCs or T cells enriched from blood (not recorded which). The receptors here all came from a young woman who had recovered from COVID-19. The conserved cysteine and the conserved F or W are not part of the CDR3 here. A D gene is named only where the DNA matches it firmly.

D,J,V,CDR3
.,TRBJ1-2,TRBV5-1,ASSFESNYGYT
.,TRBJ2-7,TRBV11-2,ASSSGLGYGEQY
TRBD2,TRBJ2-1,TRBV29-1,SVAGLAGGAYNEQF
TRBD1,TRBJ1-5,TRBV19,ASTSRGGQGAQPQH
.,TRBJ1-1,TRBV5-1,ASSLASSGIGTEAF
TRBD1,TRBJ1-4,TRBV5-1,ASSDSGTANEKLF
.,TRBJ1-4,TRBV18,ASSPGAEELF
TRBD1,TRBJ1-4,TRBV6-1,ASSEEGQSGEKLF
.,TRBJ1-4,TRBV2,ASSVASVRL
.,TRBJ2-5,TRBV12-3/TRBV12-4,ASSGRDQETQY
TRBD1,TRBJ1-4,TRBV27,ASSPRDRGNEKLF
TRBD2,TRBJ2-5,TRBV11-2,ASSFTGGQETQY
TRBD2,TRBJ2-2,TRBV27,ASRKSGGAFILGSGELF
TRBD1,TRBJ1-2,TRBV7-8,ASSLADAGGLYGYT